This T cell receptor (beta chain) appears in the sequencing data of a study of blood T cell repertoires in COVID-19. Some clones are missing from TCRdb's copy, which holds only in-frame ones; the method was immunoSEQ multiplex PCR. This table holds under 250,000 clones, over 80% found once. This sequence originates from a woman aged 25 to 39 with acute COVID-19. The material sequenced was PBMCs or T cells enriched from blood (not recorded which).

The CDR3 DNA is TGTGCCATCAGTGAGTCTATCGACATTGAAGAGACCCAGTACTTC. Residues: CAISESIDIEETQYF. J is TRBJ2-5 and V is TRBV10-3; the D is unclear. CDR3 length: 15 residues. V was trimmed by 0 bases and J by 3 bases, leaving 11 bases between them. Germline V CDR1 and CDR2: ENHRY, SYGVKD.